Below, one TCR beta chain is given with its context. Its antigen remains unidentified. The assay was immunoSEQ multiplex PCR, and TCRdb's table has in-frame clones only and misses some. Here the sample spans fewer than 150,000 clones, approximately 80% being singletons. The data stem from a study of radiotherapy plus CTLA-4 blockade in lung cancer. Study-level results: Response was reportedly best predicted by early blood T cell clone dynamics, with interferon-beta.

CDR3 length equals 16 residues. Germline V gene lookup returns CDR1 SNHLY and CDR2 FYNNEI. The V and J ends lost 7 bases and 5 bases, in that order; junction bases with no gene match: 10. This chain uses TRBV2 with TRBJ2-2; 10 nucleotides align to TRBD1. The sequences come from peripheral blood, collected from a patient treated with radiotherapy plus ipilimumab. This clonotype was obtained from a human donor with non-small cell lung cancer who had a partial response to radiotherapy plus ipilimumab. For the CDR3, the DNA is TGTGCCAGCATAACGGACAGGGGGTCTCGAACCGGGGAGCTGTTTTTT. Protein: CASITDRGSRTGELFF.